Listed below are T cell receptor beta chains from one sample, sequenced in a study of blood T cell repertoires in COVID-19. Measured with immunoSEQ multiplex PCR; TCRdb has only the in-frame clones, and not every one. The table has approximately 210,000 clones, 86% seen once; the top ten hold roughly 12%. The material sequenced was peripheral blood. The source of these receptors is a middle-aged man with COVID-19, enrolled during active disease. CDR3s include the opening cysteine and the closing phenylalanine or tryptophan. A D gene is named only where the DNA matches it firmly. Expanded clones get a size class; other rows say once, few or many, or leave the size out.

CDR3 protein,CDR3 DNA,clone size,J gene,V gene,D gene
CASSLGLATYEQYF,TGTGCCAGCAGCTTAGGTCTGGCCACCTACGAGCAGTACTTC,NA,TRBJ2-7,TRBV7-2,NA
CASSLLADQETQYF,TGCGCCAGCAGCTTACTAGCGGATCAAGAGACCCAGTACTTC,NA,TRBJ2-5,TRBV5-1,TRBD2
CASRLAGVFDEQYF,TGTGCCAGTAGACTAGCGGGAGTTTTCGACGAGCAGTACTTC,NA,TRBJ2-7,TRBV27,TRBD2
CASSSSGTGKNIQYF,TGTGCCAGCAGCTCCTCCGGGACAGGGAAGAACATTCAGTACTTC,NA,TRBJ2-4,TRBV7-8,TRBD1
CASSYSGQGTRKGYTF,TGTGCCAGCAGTTACTCGGGACAGGGGACACGTAAGGGCTACACCTTC,NA,TRBJ1-2,TRBV6-5,TRBD1
CASSLAGTGSSYEQYF,TGCGCCAGCAGCTTGGCCGGGACAGGGAGCTCCTACGAGCAGTACTTC,NA,TRBJ2-7,TRBV5-1,TRBD1
CASSFWDRGYGYTF,TGTGCCAGCAGTTTCTGGGACAGGGGATATGGCTACACCTTC,NA,TRBJ1-2,TRBV28,TRBD1
CASRPRQGEKLFF,TGTGCCAGCAGACCGAGACAGGGCGAAAAACTGTTTTTT,NA,TRBJ1-4,TRBV16,TRBD1
CASSFSGIGYTF,TGTGCCAGTAGTTTCTCAGGGATCGGCTACACCTTC,NA,TRBJ1-2,TRBV19,NA
CASSYRGNSPLHF,TGTGCCAGCAGCTACAGGGGCAATTCACCCCTCCACTTT,NA,TRBJ1-6,TRBV14,TRBD1
CSVEGGRQIQAFF,TGCAGCGTTGAAGGGGGGCGGCAGATCCAAGCTTTCTTT,NA,TRBJ1-1,TRBV29-1,NA
CASSQDFSGFYRHETQYF,TGTGCCAGCAGCCAAGACTTTTCGGGGTTTTACCGTCATGAGACCCAGTACTTC,NA,TRBJ2-5,TRBV14,NA
CASSRPGSYNEQFF,TGTGCCAGCAGTCGTCCCGGGAGCTACAATGAGCAGTTCTTC,NA,TRBJ2-1,TRBV27,NA
CASSRQGYEQYF,TGTGCCAGCAGTCGACAGGGTTACGAGCAGTACTTC,NA,TRBJ2-7,TRBV6-2/TRBV6-3,TRBD1
CASSPQGTGNQPQHF,TGTGCCAGCTCACCTCAGGGGACAGGGAATCAGCCCCAGCATTTT,NA,TRBJ1-5,TRBV18,TRBD1
CASSVGSSGGHQETQYF,TGTGCCAGCAGCGTAGGTAGTAGCGGGGGCCACCAAGAGACCCAGTACTTC,NA,TRBJ2-5,TRBV9,TRBD2
CAWGSGASGPNEQFF,TGTGCCTGGGGTAGTGGGGCTAGCGGACCCAATGAGCAGTTCTTC,NA,TRBJ2-1,TRBV30,TRBD2
CASSMTGGTEAFF,TGTGCCAGCAGTATGACAGGGGGCACTGAAGCTTTCTTT,NA,TRBJ1-1,TRBV27,TRBD1
CASSRTGVGYEQYF,TGTGCCAGCAGCCGAACAGGGGTCGGCTACGAGCAGTACTTC,NA,TRBJ2-7,TRBV7-9,TRBD1
CASSQGTGGNTIYF,TGTGCCAGCAGCCAAGGGACAGGAGGAAACACCATATATTTT,NA,TRBJ1-3,TRBV3-1/TRBV3-2,TRBD1
CASSSRRAYNEQFF,TGTGCCAGCAGTAGTCGGCGGGCCTACAATGAGCAGTTCTTC,NA,TRBJ2-1,TRBV25-1,NA
CASSAGQTYNEQFF,TGCGCCAGCAGCGCAGGACAGACCTACAATGAGCAGTTCTTC,NA,TRBJ2-1,TRBV5-1,NA
CSAQGSLRDEQYF,TGCAGCGCCCAGGGGTCGCTCCGGGACGAGCAGTACTTC,NA,TRBJ2-7,TRBV29-1,NA
CASLPPLRAGSFKGQYF,TGTGCCAGCTTACCCCCCCTCCGGGCAGGGTCATTTAAAGGGCAGTACTTC,NA,TRBJ2-7,TRBV7-8,NA
CASSPRRDPTDTQYF,TGTGCCAGCAGCCCTAGGCGGGACCCCACAGATACGCAGTATTTT,NA,TRBJ2-3,TRBV7-3,NA
CAISDGLAETQYF,TGTGCCATCAGTGATGGTCTAGCAGAGACCCAGTACTTC,once,TRBJ2-5,TRBV10-3,NA
CASSEVRRVSYNEQFF,TGTGCCAGCAGTGAAGTTAGAAGAGTCTCCTACAATGAGCAGTTCTTC,NA,TRBJ2-1,TRBV6-1,NA
CASSETLGGRNQPQHF,TGTGCCAGCAGCGAAACTTTAGGGGGACGCAATCAGCCCCAGCATTTT,few,TRBJ1-5,TRBV6-1,NA
CASSQETGMNTEAFF,TGCGCCAGCAGCCAAGAAACGGGGATGAACACTGAAGCTTTCTTT,once,TRBJ1-1,TRBV4-1,NA
CASSKRDRGCNSPLHF,TGTGCCAGCAGCAAACGGGACAGGGGTTGTAATTCACCCCTCCACTTT,NA,TRBJ1-6,TRBV21-1,NA
CASSSSTDTQYF,TGTGCCAGCAGTTCTAGCACAGATACGCAGTATTTT,NA,TRBJ2-3,TRBV5-4,NA
CASSQAATGQETQYF,TGTGCCAGCAGCCAAGCTGCGACAGGACAAGAGACCCAGTACTTC,NA,TRBJ2-5,TRBV4-2,NA
CASSVALDTEAFF,TGTGCCAGCAGCGTAGCCCTCGACACTGAAGCTTTCTTT,NA,TRBJ1-1,TRBV9,NA
CASSNTNLRSYEQYF,TGTGCCAGTAGCAACACAAACCTTCGCTCCTACGAGCAGTACTTC,NA,TRBJ2-7,TRBV19,NA
CASSGQLASYEQYF,TGTGCCAGCAGTGGCCAGTTGGCTTCCTACGAGCAGTACTTC,NA,TRBJ2-7,TRBV2,NA
CASSYLTAANYGYTF,TGTGCCAGCAGTTACCTGACAGCAGCTAACTATGGCTACACCTTC,NA,TRBJ1-2,TRBV6-5,NA
CATSRDRGPTDTQYF,TGTGCCACCAGCAGAGACCGCGGGCCCACAGATACGCAGTATTTT,NA,TRBJ2-3,TRBV15,NA
CASSLAGTSFSQYF,TGTGCCAGCAGCTTAGCCGGGACTAGTTTTTCGCAGTATTTT,NA,TRBJ2-3,TRBV7-9,TRBD2
CASSHLGGSGANVLTF,TGCGCCAGCAGCCATCTCGGGGGCTCTGGGGCCAACGTCCTGACTTTC,NA,TRBJ2-6,TRBV4-3,NA
CASSDRVESTGELFF,TGTGCCAGCAGTGACAGGGTGGAGAGCACCGGGGAGCTGTTTTTT,NA,TRBJ2-2,TRBV6-2/TRBV6-3,TRBD1
CASSPGQSYNSPLHF,TGCGCCAGCAGCCCGGGACAGTCCTATAATTCACCCCTCCACTTT,once,TRBJ1-6,TRBV5-1,TRBD1
CASSADRPKAFF,TGTGCCAGCAGCGCTGACAGGCCTAAAGCTTTCTTT,NA,TRBJ1-1,TRBV11-1,NA
CASSLTGDEQYF,TGCGCCAGCAGCTTGACAGGGGACGAGCAGTACTTC,NA,TRBJ2-7,TRBV5-1,TRBD1
CASSYSGGARGYEQYF,TGTGCCAGCAGTTACTCTGGGGGGGCCAGAGGCTACGAGCAGTACTTC,NA,TRBJ2-7,TRBV6-5,NA
CASSLGGWAVTYNEQFF,TGTGCCAGCAGCTTAGGAGGGTGGGCGGTGACCTACAATGAGCAGTTCTTC,NA,TRBJ2-1,TRBV7-2,NA
CASSWLAGGIAYEQYF,TGTGCCAGCAGCTGGCTAGCGGGAGGGATAGCCTACGAGCAGTACTTC,NA,TRBJ2-7,TRBV5-6,TRBD2